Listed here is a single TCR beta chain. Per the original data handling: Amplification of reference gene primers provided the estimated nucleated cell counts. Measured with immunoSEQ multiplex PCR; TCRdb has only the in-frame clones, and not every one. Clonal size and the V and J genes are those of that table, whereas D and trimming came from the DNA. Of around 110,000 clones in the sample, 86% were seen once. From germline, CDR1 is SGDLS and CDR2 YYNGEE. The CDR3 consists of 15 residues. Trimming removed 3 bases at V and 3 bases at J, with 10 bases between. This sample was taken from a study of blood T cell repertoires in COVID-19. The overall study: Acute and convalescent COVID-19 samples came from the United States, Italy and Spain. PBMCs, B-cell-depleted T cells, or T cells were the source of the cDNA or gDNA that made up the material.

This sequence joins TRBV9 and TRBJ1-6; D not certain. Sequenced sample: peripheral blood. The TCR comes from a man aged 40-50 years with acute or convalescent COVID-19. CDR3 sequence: CASSESINYNSPLHF. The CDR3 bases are TGTGCCAGCAGCGAGAGTATTAACTATAATTCACCCCTCCACTTT. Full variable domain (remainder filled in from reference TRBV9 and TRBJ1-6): DSGVTQTPKHLITATGQRVTLRCSPRSGDLSVYWYQQSLDQGLQFLIQYYNGEERAKGNILERFSAQQFPDLHSELNLSSLELGDSALYFCASSESINYNSPLHFGNGTRLTVT.